The 8 T cell receptor beta chains given below trace back to one sample, sequenced in a study of glioma-infiltrating T cells. Using RNA template, CDR3s of TCR alpha and beta were amplified with iRepertoire arm-PCR. TCRdb independently ran MiXCR on the multiplex PCR reads; one entry per CDR3 protein. Altogether about 410,000 distinct CDR3 sequences are present, 41% being singletons, with the ten largest covering 12%. The sequenced sample was glioma tissue, nonneoplastic brain tissue, or PBMCs (not recorded which). The receptors were gathered from a human donor with low-grade glioma or glioblastoma, undergoing nonglioma brain surgery, or in good health (not recorded which).

On this clonotype: Since a much larger clone is just one base distant, this may be a read error. CDR3 residues: CASTTPGQWRHTQYF. The CDR3 DNA is TGTGCCAGCACGACACCGGGACAGTGGAGGCATACGCAGTATTTT. V usage is TRBV27 and J usage is TRBJ2-3, with 7 bases that match TRBD1. The CDR3 has 15 residues. Looked up from germline, CDR1 is MNHEY and CDR2 is SMNVEV (reference sequence). Trimming cost V 7 bases and J 7 bases; bases outside gene matches: 14.

This clonotype has a count of ten or more. The chain uses TRBV6-2 or TRBV6-3 and TRBJ2-1; D not resolved. V lost 1 base and J 4 bases, leaving 23 bases between the germline ends. This CDR3 spans 19 amino acids. Per germline, CDR1 MNHEY and CDR2 SVGEGT. For the CDR3, the DNA is TGTGCCAGCAGTTACTTGCTCAGACCCACGATCAGCCATTACAATGAGCAGTTCTTC. Translating it yields CASSYLLRPTISHYNEQFF.

Regarding this clonotype: This may arise from a read error, as a much more abundant clone is one base away. Because it lacks the conserved phenylalanine or tryptophan at the end, this CDR3 is likely a read error. The chain is built from TRBV25-1 and TRBJ2-7; the D is unclear. The CDR3 totals 13 residues. V was shortened by 2 bases and J by 0 bases, with 5 bases between the two germline ends. Germline V lookup: CDR1 MGHDK, CDR2 SYGVNS. The DNA for the CDR3 is TGTGCCAGCAGTGAACAAAGCTCCTACGAGCAGTACCTC. This translates into CASSEQSSYEQYL.

This clonotype was counted only a few times. The chain carries TRBV28 and TRBJ1-5, with no clear D. The CDR3 is made up of 15 amino acids. Germline CDR1 reads MDHEN; CDR2 reads SYDVKM. The V and J ends lost 7 bases and 5 bases respectively, with 18 bases between them. The CDR3 coding sequence is TGTGCCAGCACTTTTCAAGGGAACACATATCAGCCCCAGCATTTT. This codes for CASTFQGNTYQPQHF.

This clonotype was counted a few times. The chain combines TRBV7-6 with TRBJ1-6; TRBD1 agrees at 7 bases. CDR1 and CDR2 from the germline V gene are SGHVS and FNYEAQ. CDR3 size: 14 residues. The V gene end was trimmed by 5 bases and the J gene end by 8 bases; junction bases not matched to a gene: 6. In DNA form, the CDR3 reads TGTGCCAGCAGCCTTATAACAGGGGATTCACCCCTCCACTTT. The encoded protein is CASSLITGDSPLHF.

On this clonotype itself: A read error may account for a junction end that differs from germline. The rearrangement links TRBV11-2 to TRBJ1-1; D uncertain. This CDR3 has 15 residues. Germline assignment: CDR1 SGHAT and CDR2 FQNNGV. The chain's CDR3 is CASSWPGTANTKAFF. The CDR3 region has the DNA TGTGCCAGCAGCTGGCCGGGAACAGCGAACACTAAAGCTTTCTTT.

The chain couples TRBV12-3 or TRBV12-4 to TRBJ2-2, with D unclear. The V and J ends lost 4 bases and 5 bases respectively, with 8 bases between them. This CDR3 is 13 amino acids long. DNA for the CDR3: TGTGCCAGCAGTTGGGGATCGACCGGGGAGCTGTTTTTT. It translates to CASSWGSTGELFF.

On this clonotype itself: A much larger clone differs from this one at a single base, so this may be a read error. CDR3: CASSYSPPGTGFDQYF. CDR3 sequence (DNA): TGTGCCAGCAGTTACTCCCCCCCCGGGACAGGTTTCGATCAGTACTTC. The genes are TRBV6-6 and TRBJ2-7; 8 bases align to TRBD1. Germline CDR1 is MNHNY and CDR2 is SVGAGI (reference sequence). The V segment lost 0 bases and the J segment 10 bases; nucleotides outside the gene matches: 14. The CDR3 loop spans 16 amino acids.